The next 3 T cell receptor beta chains were all read from a single sample in a study of blood T cell repertoires in COVID-19. Using immunoSEQ multiplex PCR, the repertoire was profiled, and TCRdb retains in-frame clones only, with some absent. Among approximately 65,000 clones, around 93% were seen once, and the ten largest hold about 3%. The sample taken for sequencing was peripheral blood. These receptor sequences come from a man aged 65 to 85 with active COVID-19.

This chain links TRBV10-3 with TRBJ2-2, with 10 bases lining up with TRBD1. The CDR3 sequence is 16 residues long. Looked up from germline, CDR1 is ENHRY and CDR2 is SYGVKD. After removal of 5 bases from V and 3 bases from J, the junction contained 6 bases not matched to a gene. The CDR3 DNA reads as TGTGCCATCAGTTGGACAGGGGGAGAGGACACCGGGGAGCTGTTTTTT. Its translation: CAISWTGGEDTGELFF.

V gene TRBV2 combines with J gene TRBJ2-5; no clear D gene. The V gene's germline CDR1 is SNHLY and CDR2 FYNNEI. The CDR3 loop spans 14 amino acids. V was clipped by 6 bases and J by 2 bases, with 13 bases between them. The CDR3 protein is CASRISRLQETQYF. The CDR3 coding sequence is TGTGCCAGCAGGATCTCGCGGCTACAAGAGACCCAGTACTTC.

The chain carries TRBV4-1 and TRBJ2-1, with D perhaps matching TRBD2 (6 bases). There are 14 residues in the CDR3. The V end was cut by 1 base, the J end by 9 bases, with 13 bases between. CDR1 and CDR2 from the germline V gene are MGHRA and YSYEKL. Here the CDR3 DNA reads TGCGCCAGCAGCCAAGTACTAGCTTCCCGTGAGCAGTTCTTC. This translates into CASSQVLASREQFF.